This TCR beta chain was sequenced during a study of graft-versus-host responses after intestinal transplantation. The CDR3 has 15 residues. The germline V gene has CDR1 LNHDA and CDR2 SQIVND (reference sequence). Trimming cost V 3 bases and J 3 bases, with 14 bases left between them. The data were produced by immunoSEQ multiplex PCR, yet TCRdb's version contains in-frame clones alone and is incomplete. The profile shows 50,000 or so clones, just under 95% of them singletons. The chain is built from TRBV19 and TRBJ1-1, with D perhaps matching TRBD1 (5 bases). The starting material was PBMCs, obtained 786 days after a first intestinal transplant, on the day of a second. The TCR originated in a human patient who received an intestinal transplant, so some T cells may come from the graft donor. The CDR3 coding sequence is TGTGCCAGTAGTATTGAATTTGGAGGGGACACTGAAGCTTTCTTT. This gives the protein CASSIEFGGDTEAFF.